The 5 T cell receptor beta chains reported below all come from one sample, sequenced in a study of T cell repertoires in cytomegalovirus infection. TCRdb passed the reads through MiXCR, listing each CDR3 protein once. The sample contains tens of thousands of distinct CDR3 sequences, 4% of which appear only once. Sequencing was done on a sample of PBMCs. These receptors all come from a human donor in good health (CMV status not recorded). Some clones in this sample may be carry-over from other donors' samples.

Many counts were recorded for this clonotype. The rearrangement joins TRBV5-5 to TRBJ2-7; a possible D gene is TRBD1 (6 bases). V was trimmed by 0 bases and J by 4 bases, leaving 17 bases between them. CDR1 and CDR2 (germline): SGHKS, YYEKEE (reference sequence). The CDR3 consists of 16 residues. In DNA form, the CDR3 reads TGTGCCAGCAGCTTGGAGTTCGTGGGGGCGGCGTACGAGCAGTACTTC. Its translation is CASSLEFVGAAYEQYF. Variable domain in full (rest from reference TRBV5-5 and TRBJ2-7): DAGVTQSPTHLIKTRGQQVTLRCSPISGHKSVSWYQQVLGQGPQFIFQYYEKEERGRGNFPDRFSARQFPNYSSELNVNALLLGDSALYLCASSLEFVGAAYEQYFGPGTRLTVT.

This clonotype was counted many times. The V and J genes are TRBV7-8 and TRBJ2-3; D unclear. Germline V gene sequence: CDR1 SGHVS, CDR2 FQNEAQ. Trimming took 0 bases from V and 2 from J, leaving 3 bases between them. The CDR3 totals 13 residues. CDR3 in DNA: TGTGCCAGCAGCTTAGCTTTCACAGATACGCAGTATTTT. Its translation: CASSLAFTDTQYF.

This clonotype was seen many times. The chain has TRBV27 and TRBJ2-1, with TRBD2 matching over 9 bases. V lost 5 bases and J lost 3; bases outside the gene matches: 11. The CDR3 is made up of 17 amino acids. Germline values: CDR1 MNHEY, CDR2 SMNVEV (reference sequence). CDR3 sequence (DNA): TGTGCCAGCAGTAATATCTTCCTAGCGGGGAGCTACAATGAGCAGTTCTTC. Its protein is CASSNIFLAGSYNEQFF.

At least ten counts were recorded for this clonotype. The chain is built from TRBV5-1 and TRBJ2-6; D possibly uses TRBD1 or TRBD2 (5 bases each). The germline V gene has CDR1 SGHRS and CDR2 YFSETQ. V was trimmed by 4 bases and J by 0 bases, leaving 11 bases between them. The CDR3 covers 16 residues. CDR3 residues: CASSAAGASGANVLTF. The CDR3 DNA reads as TGCGCCAGCAGCGCCGCCGGGGCCTCTGGGGCCAACGTCCTGACTTTC.

This clonotype was found many times. The gene calls are TRBV27 and TRBJ2-1; 8 nucleotides agree with TRBD1. The length of the CDR3 is 12 residues. V lost 7 bases, J lost 9 bases, and 5 bases stayed unmatched. From germline, CDR1 is MNHEY and CDR2 SMNVEV (reference sequence). The CDR3 coding sequence is TGTGCCAGCAATGGACAGGGCGGTGAGCAGTTCTTC. It specifies CASNGQGGEQFF.